The 19 T cell receptor beta chains below come from one sample, sequenced in a study of blood T cell repertoires in COVID-19. Profiled with immunoSEQ multiplex PCR; TCRdb holds only in-frame clones, not every one. The sample contains approximately 60,000 clones, approximately 78% of which appear only once. Sequencing was done on a sample of peripheral blood. These receptors originate from a man older than 75 with acute or convalescent COVID-19.

The chain combines TRBV9 with TRBJ2-7; 10 bases align to TRBD1. From germline, CDR1 is SGDLS and CDR2 YYNGEE. The ends lost 4 bases at V and 2 bases at J; junction bases unmatched: 3. The CDR3 contains 14 residues. The CDR3 here is CASSRTGGPYEQYF. The CDR3 DNA sequence: TGTGCCAGCAGCAGGACAGGGGGGCCCTACGAGCAGTACTTC.

J is TRBJ1-5 and V is TRBV5-5, with TRBD1 matching over 8 bases. Germline lookup yields CDR1 SGHKS and CDR2 YYEKEE (reference sequence). The CDR3 has 15 residues. V gave up 0 bases and J gave up 7 bases; unmatched junction bases: 6. CDR3 DNA sequence: TGTGCCAGCAGCTTGGCCCCTCAGGGGGCCCAGCCCCAGCATTTT. Translating it yields CASSLAPQGAQPQHF.

The V call is TRBV15, the J call TRBJ1-5; D unresolved. The CDR3 covers 13 residues. Germline V gene lookup returns CDR1 LNHNV and CDR2 YYDKDF (reference sequence). V was shortened by 0 bases and J by 7 bases, with 7 bases between the two germline ends. CDR3 sequence: CATSREVVQPQHF. The CDR3 DNA reads as TGTGCCACCAGCAGAGAAGTAGTACAGCCCCAGCATTTT.

This clone was counted a single time. The rearrangement joins TRBV15 to TRBJ1-4; D gene unclear. This CDR3 comprises 14 residues. V lost 0 bases, J lost 8 bases, and 10 bases lay in between. The germline V gene encodes CDR1 LNHNV and CDR2 YYDKDF (reference sequence). The CDR3 DNA is TGTGCCACCAGCAGAGATCTAACGGGAGAAAAACTGTTTTTT. Its protein product is CATSRDLTGEKLFF.

This clone came up once. The chain carries TRBV3-1 (or the pseudogene TRBV3-2) and TRBJ1-6; D is possibly TRBD1 (5 bases). The ends were cut back, 3 bases at V and 7 bases at J, with 7 bases in the middle. This CDR3 comprises 13 residues. CDR1 and CDR2 from the germline V gene are LGHDT and YNNKEL (reference sequence). Written as DNA, the CDR3 is TGTGCCAGCAGCCAGGACATAAATTCACCCCTCCACTTT. It is translated as CASSQDINSPLHF.

The genes are TRBV19 and TRBJ2-5; 11 bases are shared with TRBD2. The trim removed 1 base at V and 4 bases at J, leaving 2 bases unmatched. CDR1 LNHDA and CDR2 SQIVND come from the germline V gene (reference sequence). The CDR3 runs to 15 residues. The CDR3 DNA reads TGTGCCAGTAGTATAGGGACTAGCGGGCGAGAGACCCAGTACTTC. It encodes CASSIGTSGRETQYF. Using reference TRBV19 and TRBJ2-5 for the parts outside the CDR3, the full variable domain is DGGITQSPKYLFRKEGQNVTLSCEQNLNHDAMYWYRQDPGQGLRLIYYSQIVNDFQKGDIAEGYSVSREKKESFPLTVTSAQKNPTAFYLCASSIGTSGRETQYFGPGTRLLVL.

With regard to this clone: Within the sample, other DNA sequences also encode this same CDR3. V is TRBV10-3 and J is TRBJ1-2; no definite D call. CDR1 ENHRY and CDR2 SYGVKD come from the germline V gene. V was trimmed by 0 bases and J by 3 bases, leaving 5 bases between them. The CDR3 covers 13 residues. The CDR3 sequence is CAISESQDYGYTF. The CDR3 DNA reads as TGTGCCATCAGTGAGTCCCAGGACTATGGCTACACCTTC.

This chain joins TRBV5-4 and TRBJ1-1, with D maybe TRBD1 (5 bases). The CDR3 extends over 14 amino acids. Trimming removed 2 bases from V and 3 bases from J, with 11 bases in between. The germline CDR1 and CDR2 sequences are SGHNT and YYREEE (reference sequence). The CDR3 loop is CASSFGDRDTEAFF. The CDR3, as DNA: TGTGCCAGCAGCTTTGGAGACAGAGACACTGAAGCTTTCTTT.

V and J are TRBV18 and TRBJ2-3; TRBD2 aligns across 11 bases. V lost 2 bases and J lost 2; bases outside the gene matches: 3. This CDR3 is built from 16 residues. Looked up from germline, CDR1 is KGHSH and CDR2 is LQKENI. CDR3 sequence reads: CASSPGTSGSTDTQYF. CDR3 in DNA: TGTGCCAGCTCACCAGGGACTAGCGGCTCCACAGATACGCAGTATTTT.

The chain carries TRBV7-2 and TRBJ2-7, with TRBD1 matching over 10 bases. CDR1 and CDR2 from the germline V gene are SGHTA and FQGNSA. After removal of 2 bases from V and 3 bases from J, the junction contained 7 bases not matched to a gene. There are 16 residues in the CDR3. CDR3 in DNA: TGTGCCAGCAGCTTATCCCTAGGACAGGGGGACTACGAGCAGTACTTC. Protein sequence: CASSLSLGQGDYEQYF.

The CDR3 sequence: CASSASGGSYNSPLHF. CDR3 nucleotide sequence: TGTGCCAGCAGCGCCTCGGGGGGGTCCTATAATTCACCCCTCCACTTT. The chain carries TRBV25-1 and TRBJ1-6; TRBD1 might be the D (5 bases). The CDR3 runs to 16 residues. CDR1 and CDR2 (germline): MGHDK, SYGVNS. V gave up 6 bases and J gave up 1 base, with 13 bases separating them.

The chain couples TRBV5-1 to TRBJ2-1, with D hard to call. CDR3 length equals 15 residues. Looked up from germline, CDR1 is SGHRS and CDR2 is YFSETQ. Between the trimmed V and J ends, which lost 4 bases and 2 bases, there was a span of 13 bases. The CDR3: CASSLTLGTYNEQFF. CDR3 DNA sequence: TGCGCCAGCAGCCTAACCCTGGGCACCTACAATGAGCAGTTCTTC.

This clone was seen a few times. V usage is TRBV5-1 and J usage is TRBJ2-7; D is unresolved. Trimming shortened V by 0 bases and J by 1 base, and 14 bases separated the two germline ends. This CDR3 has 16 amino acids. The germline V gene has CDR1 SGHRS and CDR2 YFSETQ. CDR3 protein: CASSLAGKKTSYEQYF. CDR3 in DNA: TGCGCCAGCAGCTTGGCAGGAAAGAAAACTTCCTACGAGCAGTACTTC.

This sequence joins TRBV5-1 and TRBJ1-4, with TRBD1 as a possible D gene (6 bases). V lost 0 bases and J lost 4, with 7 bases in between. Germline V gene data show CDR1 as SGHRS and CDR2 as YFSETQ. The CDR3 totals 14 residues. CDR3 DNA: TGCGCCAGCAGCTTGGGGACAGTTAATGAAAAACTGTTTTTT. Translated, it gives CASSLGTVNEKLFF.

V and J are TRBV18 and TRBJ1-1; 9 nucleotides align to TRBD1. The junction had 11 bases not matched to a gene; V was cut back by 5 bases and J by 10 bases. CDR1 is KGHSH and CDR2 is LQKENI in the germline V gene. CDR3 length equals 14 residues. The CDR3 region has the DNA TGTGCCAGCTCAACAGGGGGCGCGGTTAGTGTAGCTTTCTTT. It codes for CASSTGGAVSVAFF.

The V call is TRBV5-6, the J call TRBJ1-3, with D perhaps matching TRBD1 (5 bases). This CDR3 contains 14 residues. Trimming pared 3 bases from V and 2 bases from J, leaving 9 bases between. The germline gives CDR1 SGHDT, CDR2 YYEEEE. In DNA form, the CDR3 reads TGTGCCAGCAGCTGGGGCGGTGCTGGAAACACCATATATTTT. This translates into CASSWGGAGNTIYF.

The chain couples TRBV5-5 to TRBJ1-5, with 10 bases aligning to TRBD1. CDR1 is SGHKS and CDR2 is YYEKEE in the germline V gene (reference sequence). The CDR3 runs 15 residues. The ends lost 3 bases at V and 6 bases at J; junction bases unmatched: 6. CDR3 residues: CASSSGQGWIQPQHF. DNA for the CDR3: TGTGCCAGCAGCTCGGGACAGGGGTGGATTCAGCCCCAGCATTTT.

This rearrangement joins TRBV7-3 to TRBJ1-2; 9 bases are a match to TRBD1. V gave up 8 bases and J gave up 0 bases; unmatched junction bases: 7. From germline, CDR1 is SGHTA and CDR2 FQGTGA. This CDR3 is 15 amino acids long. In nucleotides, the CDR3 is TGTGCCAGCGGAACAGGGGGCAGAGCTAACTATGGCTACACCTTC. Translation: CASGTGGRANYGYTF.

The rearrangement uses TRBV27 and TRBJ1-1; 9 nucleotides match TRBD1. The germline V gene has CDR1 MNHEY and CDR2 SMNVEV (reference sequence). This CDR3 spans 16 amino acids. V lost 6 bases to trimming and J lost 1 base; unmatched junction nucleotides: 9. The CDR3 DNA sequence: TGTGCCAGCAGCGAAACGGACAGGGGAAGGAACACTGAAGCTTTCTTT. Its translation is CASSETDRGRNTEAFF.